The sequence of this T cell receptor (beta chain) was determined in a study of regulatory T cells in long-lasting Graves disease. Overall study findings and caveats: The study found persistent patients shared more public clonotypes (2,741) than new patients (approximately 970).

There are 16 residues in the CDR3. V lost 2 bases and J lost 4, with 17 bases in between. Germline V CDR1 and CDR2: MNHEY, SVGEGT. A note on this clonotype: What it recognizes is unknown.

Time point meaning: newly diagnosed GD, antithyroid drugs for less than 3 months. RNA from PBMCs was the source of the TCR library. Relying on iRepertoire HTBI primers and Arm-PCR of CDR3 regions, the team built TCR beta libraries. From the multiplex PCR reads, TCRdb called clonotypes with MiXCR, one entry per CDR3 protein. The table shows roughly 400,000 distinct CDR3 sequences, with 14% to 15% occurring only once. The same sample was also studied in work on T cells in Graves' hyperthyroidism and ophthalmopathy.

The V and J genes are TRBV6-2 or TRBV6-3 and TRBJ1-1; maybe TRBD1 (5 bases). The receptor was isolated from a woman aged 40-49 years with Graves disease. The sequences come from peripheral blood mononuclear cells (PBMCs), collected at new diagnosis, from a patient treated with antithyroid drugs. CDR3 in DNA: TGTGCCAGCAGTTACCCCTCCAGGGAAGGAGGCACTGAAGCTTTCTTT. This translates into CASSYPSREGGTEAFF.